This T cell receptor beta chain was identified during a study of control samples from healthy donors and cancer patients. Repertoires were generated with immunoSEQ multiplex PCR, while TCRdb's copy carries only in-frame clones and drops some. The sample shows tens of thousands of clones, 86% of them seen only once. The V gene end was trimmed by 5 bases and the J gene end by 5 bases; junction bases not matched to a gene: 3. CDR3 length: 13 amino acids. Germline CDR1 is SGHAT and CDR2 is FQDESV (reference sequence). The chain employs TRBV11-1 and TRBJ2-7, with 10 bases that match TRBD2. Sequenced: blood. The TCR sequence derives from a woman aged 50 to 65 in good health. The CDR3 DNA reads as TGTGCCAGCAGCCCTAGCGGGGGCGACGAGCAGTACTTC. This codes for CASSPSGGDEQYF.